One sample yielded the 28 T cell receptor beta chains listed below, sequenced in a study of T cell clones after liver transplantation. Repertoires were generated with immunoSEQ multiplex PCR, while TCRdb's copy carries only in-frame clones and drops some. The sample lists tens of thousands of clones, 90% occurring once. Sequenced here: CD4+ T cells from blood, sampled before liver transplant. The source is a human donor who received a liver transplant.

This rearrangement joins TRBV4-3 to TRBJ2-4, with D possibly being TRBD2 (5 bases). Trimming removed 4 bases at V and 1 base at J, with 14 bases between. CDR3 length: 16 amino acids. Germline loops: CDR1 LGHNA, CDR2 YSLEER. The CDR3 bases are TGCGCCAGCAGCCTGGAGGTCACAGCGGCCAAAAACATTCAGTACTTC. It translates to CASSLEVTAAKNIQYF.

As DNA, the CDR3 is TGTGCCAGCAGCTTAGTAGGCGGGAGGGGCACCGGGGAGCTGTTTTTT. Amino acids: CASSLVGGRGTGELFF. The gene calls are TRBV5-4 and TRBJ2-2, with TRBD2 matching over 9 bases. Trimming took 2 bases from V and 4 from J; bases not matched to a gene: 6. The CDR3 sequence is 16 residues long. Germline values: CDR1 SGHNT, CDR2 YYREEE (reference sequence).

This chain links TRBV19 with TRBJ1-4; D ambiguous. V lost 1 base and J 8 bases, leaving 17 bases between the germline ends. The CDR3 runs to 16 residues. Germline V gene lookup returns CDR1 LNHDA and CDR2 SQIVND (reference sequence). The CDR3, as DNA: TGTGCCAGTAGTATAGCGTTAGGGCCCTTTGCGGAAAAACTGTTTTTT. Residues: CASSIALGPFAEKLFF.

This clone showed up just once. Here the CDR3 reads CSVVPPSSGRVREQFF. The CDR3 DNA reads as TGCAGCGTTGTGCCCCCGTCTAGCGGGAGGGTAAGGGAGCAGTTCTTC. The J gene is TRBJ2-1, the V gene TRBV29-1, with TRBD2 identical over 12 bases. The CDR3 contains 16 residues. Trimming cost V 4 bases and J 10 bases; bases outside gene matches: 14. Germline CDR1 is SQVTM and CDR2 is ANQGSEA.

CDR3 sequence: CASGLAGGEQFF. The CDR3 coding sequence is TGTGCCAGTGGACTAGCGGGAGGAGAGCAGTTCTTC. The rearrangement joins TRBV7-3 to TRBJ2-1; 14 positions match TRBD2. V lost 9 bases to trimming and J lost 10 bases; unmatched junction nucleotides: 2. In germline, CDR1 is SGHTA, CDR2 FQGTGA. The CDR3 contains 12 residues.

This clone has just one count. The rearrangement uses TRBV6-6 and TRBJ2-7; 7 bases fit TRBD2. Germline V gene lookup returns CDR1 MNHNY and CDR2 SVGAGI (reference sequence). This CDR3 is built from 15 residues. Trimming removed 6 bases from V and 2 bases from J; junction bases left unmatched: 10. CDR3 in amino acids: CASRPMGGGAYEQYF. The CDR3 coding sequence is TGTGCCAGCAGGCCCATGGGGGGGGGAGCCTACGAGCAGTACTTC.

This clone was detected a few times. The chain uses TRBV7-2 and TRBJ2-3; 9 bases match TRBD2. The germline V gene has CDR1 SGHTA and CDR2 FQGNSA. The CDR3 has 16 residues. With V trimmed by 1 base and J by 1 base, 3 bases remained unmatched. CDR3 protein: CASSLGGGRGTDTQYF. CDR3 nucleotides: TGTGCCAGCAGCTTAGGGGGCGGGAGGGGCACAGATACGCAGTATTTT. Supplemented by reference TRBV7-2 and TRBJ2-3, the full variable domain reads GAGVSQSPSNKVTEKGKDVELRCDPISGHTALYWYRQSLGQGLEFLIYFQGNSAPDKSGLPSDRFSAERTGGSVSTLTIQRTQQEDSAVYLCASSLGGGRGTDTQYFGPGTRLTVL.

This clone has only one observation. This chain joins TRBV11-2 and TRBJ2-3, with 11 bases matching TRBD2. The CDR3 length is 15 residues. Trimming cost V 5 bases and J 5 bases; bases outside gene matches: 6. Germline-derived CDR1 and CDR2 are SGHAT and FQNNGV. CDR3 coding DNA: TGTGCCAGCAGCCCCGTAGCGGGAGGGGTAGATACGCAGTATTTT. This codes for CASSPVAGGVDTQYF. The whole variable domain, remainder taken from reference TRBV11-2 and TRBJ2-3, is EAGVAQSPRYKIIEKRQSVAFWCNPISGHATLYWYQQILGQGPKLLIQFQNNGVVDDSQLPKDRFSAERLKGVDSTLKIQPAKLEDSAVYLCASSPVAGGVDTQYFGPGTRLTVL.

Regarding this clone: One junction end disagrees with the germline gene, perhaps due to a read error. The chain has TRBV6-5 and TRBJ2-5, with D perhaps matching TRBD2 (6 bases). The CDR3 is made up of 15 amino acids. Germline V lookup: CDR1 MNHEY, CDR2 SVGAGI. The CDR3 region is CASSYSGLPGENQYF. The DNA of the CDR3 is TGTGCCAGCAGTTATTCGGGACTCCCAGGAGAGAACCAGTACTTC.

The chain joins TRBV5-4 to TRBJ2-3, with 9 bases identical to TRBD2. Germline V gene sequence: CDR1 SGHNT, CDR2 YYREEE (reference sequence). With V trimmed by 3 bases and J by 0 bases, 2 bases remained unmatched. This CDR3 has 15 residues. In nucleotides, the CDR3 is TGTGCCAGCAGCTCAACTAGCGGGAGCACAGATACGCAGTATTTT. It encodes CASSSTSGSTDTQYF.

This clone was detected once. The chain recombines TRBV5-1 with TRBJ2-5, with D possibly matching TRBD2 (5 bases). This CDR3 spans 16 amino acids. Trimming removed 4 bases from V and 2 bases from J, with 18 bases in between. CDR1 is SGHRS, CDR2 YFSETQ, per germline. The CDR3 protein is CASSAILSGQQETQYF. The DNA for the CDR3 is TGCGCCAGCAGCGCGATCTTAAGCGGCCAGCAAGAGACCCAGTACTTC. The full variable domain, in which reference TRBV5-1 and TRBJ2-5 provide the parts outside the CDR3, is KAGVTQTPRYLIKTRGQQVTLSCSPISGHRSVSWYQQTPGQGLQFLFEYFSETQRNKGNFPGRFSGRQFSNSRSEMNVSTLELGDSALYLCASSAILSGQQETQYFGPGTRLLVL.

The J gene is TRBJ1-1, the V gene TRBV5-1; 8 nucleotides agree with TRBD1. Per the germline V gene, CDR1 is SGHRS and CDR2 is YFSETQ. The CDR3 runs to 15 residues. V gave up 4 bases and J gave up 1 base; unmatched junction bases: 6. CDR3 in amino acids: CASSAQGASNTEAFF. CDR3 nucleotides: TGCGCCAGCAGCGCGCAGGGGGCCTCGAACACTGAAGCTTTCTTT.

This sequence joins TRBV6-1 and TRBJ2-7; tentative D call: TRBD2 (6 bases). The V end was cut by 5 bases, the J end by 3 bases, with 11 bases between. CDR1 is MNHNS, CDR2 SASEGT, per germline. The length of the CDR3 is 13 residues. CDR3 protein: CASSSRESYEQYF. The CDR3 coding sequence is TGTGCCAGCAGTTCCCGGGAGAGCTACGAGCAGTACTTC.

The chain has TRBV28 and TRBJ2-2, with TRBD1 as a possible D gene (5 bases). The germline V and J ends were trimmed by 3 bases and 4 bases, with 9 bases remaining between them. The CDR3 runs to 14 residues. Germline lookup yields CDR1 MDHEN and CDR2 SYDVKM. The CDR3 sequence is CASSLQGGTGELFF. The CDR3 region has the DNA TGTGCCAGCAGTTTGCAGGGTGGCACCGGGGAGCTGTTTTTT.

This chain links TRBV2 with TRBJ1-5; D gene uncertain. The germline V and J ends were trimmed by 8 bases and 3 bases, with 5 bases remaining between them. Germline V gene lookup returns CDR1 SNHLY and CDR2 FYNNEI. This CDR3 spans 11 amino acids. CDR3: CASGFNQPQHF. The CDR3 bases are TGTGCCAGCGGGTTCAATCAGCCCCAGCATTTT.

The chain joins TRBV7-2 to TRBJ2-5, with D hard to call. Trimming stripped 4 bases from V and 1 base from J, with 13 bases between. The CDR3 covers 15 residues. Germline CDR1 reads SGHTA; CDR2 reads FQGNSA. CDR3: CASSSVLGSQETQYF. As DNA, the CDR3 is TGTGCCAGCAGCTCAGTCTTAGGCAGCCAAGAGACCCAGTACTTC.

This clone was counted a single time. The CDR3 loop reads CASSGAQGLGNSPLHF. DNA of the CDR3: TGTGCCAGCAGTGGGGCGCAGGGGCTTGGTAATTCACCCCTCCACTTT. The rearrangement uses TRBV2 and TRBJ1-6, with D tentatively TRBD1 (6 bases). This CDR3 region has 16 residues. CDR1 and CDR2 (germline): SNHLY, FYNNEI. V was clipped by 4 bases and J by 6 bases, with 16 bases between them.

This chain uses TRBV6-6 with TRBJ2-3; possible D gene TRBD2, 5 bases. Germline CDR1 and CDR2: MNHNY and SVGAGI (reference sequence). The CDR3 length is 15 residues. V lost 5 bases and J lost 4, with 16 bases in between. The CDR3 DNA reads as TGTGCCAGCAGTGTTTCTAGGGCCGGGGCAGATACGCAGTATTTT. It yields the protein CASSVSRAGADTQYF.

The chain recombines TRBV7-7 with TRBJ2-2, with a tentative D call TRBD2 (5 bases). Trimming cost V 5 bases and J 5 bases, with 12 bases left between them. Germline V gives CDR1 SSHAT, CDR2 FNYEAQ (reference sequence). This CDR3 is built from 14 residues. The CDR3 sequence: CASSPIGLTGELFF. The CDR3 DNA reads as TGTGCCAGCAGCCCTATAGGACTTACCGGGGAGCTGTTTTTT.

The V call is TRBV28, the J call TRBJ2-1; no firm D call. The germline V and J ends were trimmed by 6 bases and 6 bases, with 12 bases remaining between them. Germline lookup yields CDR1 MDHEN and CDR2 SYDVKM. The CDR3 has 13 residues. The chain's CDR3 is CASRVVGPNEQFF. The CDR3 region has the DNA TGTGCCAGCAGGGTGGTAGGGCCCAATGAGCAGTTCTTC.

CDR3 loop: CASSKRLAGQETQYF. DNA of the CDR3: TGCGCCAGCAGCAAAAGACTAGCGGGCCAAGAGACCCAGTACTTC. The gene calls are TRBV4-1 and TRBJ2-5; 10 bases map to TRBD2. CDR1 and CDR2 from the germline V gene are MGHRA and YSYEKL. The CDR3 is made up of 15 amino acids. V shed 5 bases and J 1 base; nucleotides not matched to a gene: 4.

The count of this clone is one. CDR3 protein: CASSPRGRGTETQYF. Written as DNA, the CDR3 is TGTGCCAGCAGCCCCCGGGGCAGGGGAACTGAGACCCAGTACTTC. V and J are TRBV11-3 and TRBJ2-5; tentatively, D is TRBD1 (6 bases). The CDR3 is made up of 15 amino acids. Germline loops: CDR1 SGHNT, CDR2 YENEEA. The V and J ends lost 5 bases and 5 bases respectively, with 18 bases between them. The variable domain in full, completed from reference TRBV11-3 and TRBJ2-5, reads EAGVVQSPRYKIIEKKQPVAFWCNPISGHNTLYWYLQNLGQGPELLIRYENEEAVDDSQLPKDRFSAERLKGVDSTLKIQPAELGDSAVYLCASSPRGRGTETQYFGPGTRLLVL.

As DNA, the CDR3 is TGTGCCAGCAGCATGGTGGGGGGACCAGAGACCCAGTACTTC. It encodes CASSMVGGPETQYF. V is TRBV5-6 and J is TRBJ2-5; maybe TRBD2 (6 bases). The germline V and J ends were trimmed by 4 bases and 4 bases, with 14 bases remaining between them. The CDR3 has 14 amino acids. Germline CDR1 SGHDT, CDR2 YYEEEE.

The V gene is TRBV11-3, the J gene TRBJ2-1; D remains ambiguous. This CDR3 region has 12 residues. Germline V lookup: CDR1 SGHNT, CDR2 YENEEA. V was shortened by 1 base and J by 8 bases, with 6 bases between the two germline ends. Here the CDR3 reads CASSLVWDEQFF. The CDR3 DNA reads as TGTGCCAGCAGCTTAGTCTGGGATGAGCAGTTCTTC.

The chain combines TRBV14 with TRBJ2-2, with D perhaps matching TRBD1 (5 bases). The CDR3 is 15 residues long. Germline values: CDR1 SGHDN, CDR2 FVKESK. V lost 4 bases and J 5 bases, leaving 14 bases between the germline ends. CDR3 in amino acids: CASSRGQGRTGELFF. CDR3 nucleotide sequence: TGTGCCAGCAGCCGCGGCCAGGGTAGGACCGGGGAGCTGTTTTTT.

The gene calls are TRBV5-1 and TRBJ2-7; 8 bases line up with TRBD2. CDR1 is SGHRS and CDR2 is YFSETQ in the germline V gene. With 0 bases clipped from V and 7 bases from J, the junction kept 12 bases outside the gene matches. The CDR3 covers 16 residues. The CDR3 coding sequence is TGCGCCAGCAGCTTGGCCGGCCAGAAGCTAGCGGGTGAGCAGTACTTC. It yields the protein CASSLAGQKLAGEQYF.

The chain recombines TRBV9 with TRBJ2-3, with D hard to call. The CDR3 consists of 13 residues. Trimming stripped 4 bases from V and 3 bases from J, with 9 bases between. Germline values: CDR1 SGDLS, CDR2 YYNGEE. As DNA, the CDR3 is TGTGCCAGCAGCTTGGCCCTTACAGATACGCAGTATTTT. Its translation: CASSLALTDTQYF.

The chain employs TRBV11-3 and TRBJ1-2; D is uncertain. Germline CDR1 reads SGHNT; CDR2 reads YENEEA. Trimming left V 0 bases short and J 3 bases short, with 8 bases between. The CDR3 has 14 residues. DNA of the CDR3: TGTGCCAGCAGCTTAGATGGCACAGACTATGGCTACACCTTC. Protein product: CASSLDGTDYGYTF.